This T cell receptor beta chain was sequenced for a study of T cell responses to AZD1222 COVID-19 vaccine. Study results and limitations: Donors were mostly white British, more females; clonal diversity possibly underestimated.

Looked up from germline, CDR1 is SGHAT and CDR2 is FQNNGV. The CDR3 has 17 residues. V trimming: 5 bases; J trimming: 0 bases; junction bases outside the gene matches: 5. On this clone: Its specificity is not known.

The data were produced by immunoSEQ multiplex PCR, yet TCRdb's version contains in-frame clones alone and is incomplete. The table lists 140,000 to 150,000 clones, approximately 92% of them singletons, with roughly 3.4% in the top ten. The source of this sequence is an adult who received the AZD1222 COVID-19 vaccine. The genes are TRBV11-2 and TRBJ2-6, with TRBD2 matching over 9 bases. The sequences come from peripheral blood, collected 28 days after the second AZD1222 dose. CDR3 sequence (DNA): TGTGCCAGCAGCGCCGCGGGGGGGTACTCTGGGGCCAACGTCCTGACTTTC. Amino acids: CASSAAGGYSGANVLTF. Combining the CDR3 with reference TRBV11-2 and TRBJ2-6 gives the whole variable domain EAGVAQSPRYKIIEKRQSVAFWCNPISGHATLYWYQQILGQGPKLLIQFQNNGVVDDSQLPKDRFSAERLKGVDSTLKIQPAKLEDSAVYLCASSAAGGYSGANVLTFGAGSRLTVL.